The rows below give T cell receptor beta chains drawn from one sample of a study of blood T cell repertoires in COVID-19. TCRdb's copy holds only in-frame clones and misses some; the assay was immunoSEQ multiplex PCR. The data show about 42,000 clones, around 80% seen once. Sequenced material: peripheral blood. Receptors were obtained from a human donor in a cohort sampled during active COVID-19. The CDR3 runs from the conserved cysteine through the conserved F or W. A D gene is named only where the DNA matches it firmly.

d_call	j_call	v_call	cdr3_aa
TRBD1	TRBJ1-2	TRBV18	CASSPPGQAGGYTF
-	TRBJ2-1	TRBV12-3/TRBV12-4	CASSLSVSNEQFF
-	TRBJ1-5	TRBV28	CASDTGLGSQPQHF
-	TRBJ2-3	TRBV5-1	CASSLAPSTDSSTDTQYF
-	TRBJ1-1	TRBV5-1	CASSLDQGPEAFF
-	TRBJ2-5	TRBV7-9	CASSAWLQETQYF
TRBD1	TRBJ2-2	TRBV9	CASSPRGDRAAGELFF
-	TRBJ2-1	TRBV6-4	CASSDSDNNEQFF
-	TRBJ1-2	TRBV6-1	CASSDGSQALYGYTF
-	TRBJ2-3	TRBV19	CASSAQGTDTQYF
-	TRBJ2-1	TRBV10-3	CAISGESGAYNEQFF
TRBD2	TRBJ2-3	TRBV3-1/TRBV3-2	CASGGRGGLGDTQYF
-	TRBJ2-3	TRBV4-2	CASSHPGTDTQYF
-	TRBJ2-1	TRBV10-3	CAFSRELYNEQFF
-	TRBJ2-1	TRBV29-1	CSAKGGVVINEQFF
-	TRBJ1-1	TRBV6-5	CASSTGPTTEAFF
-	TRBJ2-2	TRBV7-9	CASRPGGPNTGELFF
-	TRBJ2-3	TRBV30	CAWGGGTDTQYF
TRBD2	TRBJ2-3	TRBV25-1	CASSRLAGGPDTQYF